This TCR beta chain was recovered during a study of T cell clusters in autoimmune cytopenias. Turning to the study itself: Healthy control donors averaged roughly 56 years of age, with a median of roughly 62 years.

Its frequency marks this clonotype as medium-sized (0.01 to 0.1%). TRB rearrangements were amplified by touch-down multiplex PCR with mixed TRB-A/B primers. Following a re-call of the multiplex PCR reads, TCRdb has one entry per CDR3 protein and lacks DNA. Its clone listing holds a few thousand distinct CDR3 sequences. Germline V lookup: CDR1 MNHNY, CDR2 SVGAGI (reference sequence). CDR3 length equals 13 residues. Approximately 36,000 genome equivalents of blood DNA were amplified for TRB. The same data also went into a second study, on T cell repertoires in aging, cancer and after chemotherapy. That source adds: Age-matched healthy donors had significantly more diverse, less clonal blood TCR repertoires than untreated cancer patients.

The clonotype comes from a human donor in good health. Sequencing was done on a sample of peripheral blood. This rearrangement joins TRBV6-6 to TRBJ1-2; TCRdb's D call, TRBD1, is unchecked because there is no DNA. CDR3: CASSYGTSYGYTF.